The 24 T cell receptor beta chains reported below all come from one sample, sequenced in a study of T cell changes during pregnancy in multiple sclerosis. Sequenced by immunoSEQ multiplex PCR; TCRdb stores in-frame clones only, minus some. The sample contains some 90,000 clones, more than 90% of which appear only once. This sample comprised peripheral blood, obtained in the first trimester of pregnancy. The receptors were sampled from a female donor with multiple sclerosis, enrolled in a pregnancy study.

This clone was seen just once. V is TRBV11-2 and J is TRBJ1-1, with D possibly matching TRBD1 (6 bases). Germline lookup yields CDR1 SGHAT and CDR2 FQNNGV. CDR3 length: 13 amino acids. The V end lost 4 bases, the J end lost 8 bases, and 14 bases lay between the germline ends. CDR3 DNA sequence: TGTGCCAGCAGCTGGGGGCTTCAGACCGAAGCTTTCTTT. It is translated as CASSWGLQTEAFF.

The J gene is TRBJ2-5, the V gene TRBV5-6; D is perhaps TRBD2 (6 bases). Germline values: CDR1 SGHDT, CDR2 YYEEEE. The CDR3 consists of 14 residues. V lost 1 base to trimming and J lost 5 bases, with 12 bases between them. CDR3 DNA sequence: TGTGCCAGCAGCTTGTTACTAGCCCAGGAGACCCAGTACTTC. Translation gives CASSLLLAQETQYF.

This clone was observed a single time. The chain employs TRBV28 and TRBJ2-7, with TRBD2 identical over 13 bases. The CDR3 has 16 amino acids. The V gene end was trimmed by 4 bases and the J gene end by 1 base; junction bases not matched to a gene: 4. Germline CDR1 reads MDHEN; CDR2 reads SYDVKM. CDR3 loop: CASSWATSGGSYEQYF. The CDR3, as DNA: TGTGCCAGCAGTTGGGCGACTAGCGGGGGGTCCTACGAGCAGTACTTC.

This CDR3 is CASSLGGLAGIEQFF. DNA of the CDR3: TGTGCCAGCAGTTTAGGGGGACTAGCGGGAATTGAGCAGTTCTTC. The rearrangement joins TRBV27 to TRBJ2-1; 13 bases map to TRBD2. The CDR3 is made up of 15 amino acids. Germline loops: CDR1 MNHEY, CDR2 SMNVEV (reference sequence). The junction had 4 bases not matched to a gene; V was cut back by 2 bases and J by 9 bases.

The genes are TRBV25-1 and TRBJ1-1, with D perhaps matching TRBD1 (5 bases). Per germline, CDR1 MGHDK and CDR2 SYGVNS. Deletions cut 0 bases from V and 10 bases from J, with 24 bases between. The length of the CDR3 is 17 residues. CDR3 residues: CASSEYMETDPRGGAFF. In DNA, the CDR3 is TGTGCCAGCAGTGAATATATGGAGACGGATCCCCGGGGGGGAGCTTTCTTT.

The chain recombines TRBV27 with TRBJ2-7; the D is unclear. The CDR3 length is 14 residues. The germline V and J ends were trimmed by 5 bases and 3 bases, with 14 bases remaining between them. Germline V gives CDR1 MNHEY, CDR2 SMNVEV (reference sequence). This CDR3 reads CASSIRVGGYEQYF. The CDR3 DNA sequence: TGTGCCAGCAGTATCCGGGTCGGTGGCTACGAGCAGTACTTC.

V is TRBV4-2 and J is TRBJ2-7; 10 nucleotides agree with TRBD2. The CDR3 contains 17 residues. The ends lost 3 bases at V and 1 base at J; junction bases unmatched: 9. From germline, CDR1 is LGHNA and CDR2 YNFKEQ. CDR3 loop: CASSQAAASGSSYEQYF. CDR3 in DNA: TGTGCCAGCAGCCAGGCCGCGGCTAGCGGGAGTTCCTACGAGCAGTACTTC.

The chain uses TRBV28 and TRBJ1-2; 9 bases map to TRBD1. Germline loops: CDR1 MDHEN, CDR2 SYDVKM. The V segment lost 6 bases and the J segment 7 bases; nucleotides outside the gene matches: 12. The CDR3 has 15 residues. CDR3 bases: TGTGCCAGCAGCTCCCCGCCCGGGACAGGGTTTGGCTACACCTTC. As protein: CASSSPPGTGFGYTF.

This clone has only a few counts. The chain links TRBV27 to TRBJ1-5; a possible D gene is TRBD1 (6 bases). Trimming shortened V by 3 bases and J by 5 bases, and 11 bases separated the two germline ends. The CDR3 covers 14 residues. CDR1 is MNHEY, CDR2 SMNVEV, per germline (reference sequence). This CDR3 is CASSLTGSHQPQHF. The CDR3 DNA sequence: TGTGCCAGCAGTTTGACAGGCTCGCATCAGCCCCAGCATTTT.

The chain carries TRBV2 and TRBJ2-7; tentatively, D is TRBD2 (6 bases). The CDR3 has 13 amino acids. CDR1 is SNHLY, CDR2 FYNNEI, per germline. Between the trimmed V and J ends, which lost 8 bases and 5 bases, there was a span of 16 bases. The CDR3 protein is CASEKGGSHEQYF. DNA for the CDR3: TGTGCCAGCGAAAAGGGAGGTTCTCACGAGCAGTACTTC.

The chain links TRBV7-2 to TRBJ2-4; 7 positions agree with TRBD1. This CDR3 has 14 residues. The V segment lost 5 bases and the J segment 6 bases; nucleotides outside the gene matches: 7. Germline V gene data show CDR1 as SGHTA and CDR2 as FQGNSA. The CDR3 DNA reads TGTGCCAGCAGCGACAGGGATTTGGCAAACATTCAGTACTTC. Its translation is CASSDRDLANIQYF.

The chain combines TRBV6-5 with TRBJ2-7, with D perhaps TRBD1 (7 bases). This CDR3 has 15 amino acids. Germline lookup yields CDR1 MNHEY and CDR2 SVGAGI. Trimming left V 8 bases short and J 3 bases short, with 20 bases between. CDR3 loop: CASRETGQRIYEQYF. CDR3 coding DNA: TGTGCCAGCCGGGAGACAGGGCAAAGAATCTACGAGCAGTACTTC.

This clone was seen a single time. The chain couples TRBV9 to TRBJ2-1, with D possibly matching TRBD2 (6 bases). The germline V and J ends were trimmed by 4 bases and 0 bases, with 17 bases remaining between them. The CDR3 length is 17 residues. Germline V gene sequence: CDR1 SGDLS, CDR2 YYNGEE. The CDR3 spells CASSLLWEVRSYNEQFF. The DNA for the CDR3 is TGTGCCAGCAGCCTCTTGTGGGAGGTTCGCTCCTACAATGAGCAGTTCTTC.

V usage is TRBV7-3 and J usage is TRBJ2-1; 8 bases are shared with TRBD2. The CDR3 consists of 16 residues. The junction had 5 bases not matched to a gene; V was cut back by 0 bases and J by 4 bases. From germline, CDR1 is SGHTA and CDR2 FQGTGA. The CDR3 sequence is CASSLTVAGGYNEQFF. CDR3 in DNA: TGTGCCAGCAGCTTAACGGTGGCGGGAGGTTACAATGAGCAGTTCTTC.

The chain's CDR3 is CASSPPTENTEAFF. For the CDR3, the DNA is TGTGCCAGCAGTCCTCCGACAGAGAACACTGAAGCTTTCTTT. This chain uses TRBV28 with TRBJ1-1, with D possibly TRBD1 on 5 matching bases. Looked up from germline, CDR1 is MDHEN and CDR2 is SYDVKM. CDR3 length: 14 residues. V was clipped by 5 bases and J by 1 base, with 11 bases between them.

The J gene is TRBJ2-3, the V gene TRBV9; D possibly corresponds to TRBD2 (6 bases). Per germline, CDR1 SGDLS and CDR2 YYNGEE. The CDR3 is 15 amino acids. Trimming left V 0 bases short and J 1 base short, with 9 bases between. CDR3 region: CASSVAGGGTDTQYF. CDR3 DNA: TGTGCCAGCAGCGTAGCTGGCGGGGGCACAGATACGCAGTATTTT.

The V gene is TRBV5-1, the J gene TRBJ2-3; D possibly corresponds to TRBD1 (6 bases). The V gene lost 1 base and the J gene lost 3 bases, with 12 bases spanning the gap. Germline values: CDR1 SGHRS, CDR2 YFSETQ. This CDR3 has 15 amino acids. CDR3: CASSLSRGRTDTQYF. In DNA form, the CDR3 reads TGCGCCAGCAGCTTGTCCAGGGGAAGGACAGATACGCAGTATTTT.

CDR3 protein: CASSLGQGLMDEQFF. The DNA for the CDR3 is TGTGCCAGCAGCTTAGGACAGGGATTAATGGATGAGCAGTTCTTC. J is TRBJ2-1 and V is TRBV5-4; 8 bases agree with TRBD1. CDR1 and CDR2 (germline): SGHNT, YYREEE (reference sequence). The CDR3 has 15 residues. Unmatched junction bases numbered 9, after V lost 2 bases and J lost 8 bases. Variable domain in full (rest from reference TRBV5-4 and TRBJ2-1): ETGVTQSPTHLIKTRGQQVTLRCSSQSGHNTVSWYQQALGQGPQFIFQYYREEENGRGNFPPRFSGLQFPNYSSELNVNALELDDSALYLCASSLGQGLMDEQFFGPGTRLTVL.

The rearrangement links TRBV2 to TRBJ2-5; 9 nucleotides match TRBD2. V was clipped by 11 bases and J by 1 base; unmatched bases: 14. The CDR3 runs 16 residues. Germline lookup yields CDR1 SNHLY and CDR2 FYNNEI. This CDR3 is CASAPSSGRFQETQYF. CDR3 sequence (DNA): TGTGCCTCTGCCCCAAGTAGCGGGAGATTCCAAGAGACCCAGTACTTC.

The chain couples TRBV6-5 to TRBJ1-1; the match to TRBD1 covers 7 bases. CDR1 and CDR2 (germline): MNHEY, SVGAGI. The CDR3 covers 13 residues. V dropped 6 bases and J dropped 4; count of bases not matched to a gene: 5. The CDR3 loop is CASRSQGGTEAFF. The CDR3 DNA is TGTGCCAGCAGGTCTCAGGGGGGCACTGAAGCTTTCTTT.

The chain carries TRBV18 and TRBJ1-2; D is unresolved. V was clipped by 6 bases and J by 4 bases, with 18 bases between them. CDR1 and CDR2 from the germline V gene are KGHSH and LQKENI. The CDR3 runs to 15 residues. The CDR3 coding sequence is TGTGCCAGCTCCTCTACCCAGGCCAGTTTCTATGGCTACACCTTC. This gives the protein CASSSTQASFYGYTF.

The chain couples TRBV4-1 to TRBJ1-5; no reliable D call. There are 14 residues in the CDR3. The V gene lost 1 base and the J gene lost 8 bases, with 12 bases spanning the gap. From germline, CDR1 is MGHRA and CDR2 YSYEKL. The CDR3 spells CASSQGHRSKPQHF. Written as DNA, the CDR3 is TGCGCCAGCAGCCAAGGCCACAGAAGCAAGCCCCAGCATTTT.

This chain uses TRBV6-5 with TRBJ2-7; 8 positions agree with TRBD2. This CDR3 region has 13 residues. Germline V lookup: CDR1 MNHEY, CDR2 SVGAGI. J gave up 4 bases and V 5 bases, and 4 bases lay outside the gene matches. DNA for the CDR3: TGTGCCAGCAGTGCGGGAGGAAGTTACGAGCAGTACTTC. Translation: CASSAGGSYEQYF.

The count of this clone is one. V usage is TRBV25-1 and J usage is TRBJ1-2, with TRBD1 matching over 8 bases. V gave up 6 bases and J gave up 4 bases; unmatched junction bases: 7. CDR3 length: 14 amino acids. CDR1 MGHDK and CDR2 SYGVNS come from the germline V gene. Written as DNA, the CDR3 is TGTGCCAGCAGCCCACCCGACAGGGGCTATGGCTACACCTTC. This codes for CASSPPDRGYGYTF.